The sequence of this T cell receptor (beta chain) was determined in a study of shared clonotypes between healthy human individuals. The donors, all of them Caucasian adults, lived in Nashville, Tennessee. Samples underwent the assay at deep level. DNA from unsorted PBMC was sequenced on ten immunoSEQ deep assay plates. The assay was immunoSEQ multiplex PCR, and TCRdb's table has in-frame clones only and misses some. The repertoire holds fewer than 600,000 clones, with 79% as singletons. This clone was observed a handful of times. Its matching antigen is unknown. The study's findings and limits: Sampling included only blood; tissue repertoires likely differ.

Germline loops: CDR1 MNHEY, CDR2 SMNVEV (reference sequence). This CDR3 is 13 amino acids long. The V and J ends lost 6 bases and 5 bases respectively, with 10 bases between them. The sample was PBMCs. The TCR sequence derives from a woman between 35 and 50 years old in good health. Some clones in this sample may be carry-over from other donors' samples. The chain uses TRBV27 and TRBJ1-4; D unclear. CDR3 region: CASSGGLNEKLFF. CDR3 DNA: TGTGCCAGCAGCGGTGGGTTAAATGAAAAACTGTTTTTT.